This T cell receptor beta chain was recorded in a study of identical twins. One entry per CDR3 protein, called by TCRdb with MiXCR from the 5' RACE reads. This sample has roughly 490,000 distinct CDR3 sequences, with 13% to 15% found just once. Healthy Caucasians, and only they, were the donors. General study points: Beta out-of-frame sequences showed weaker excess twin sharing. Models underestimated TCR alpha sharing (out-of-frame) in monozygotic twins. Out-of-frame alpha sequences common to twins were enriched for low generation probability.

CDR3 size: 15 residues. The germline V gene encodes CDR1 MDHEN and CDR2 SYDVKM. V was clipped by 8 bases and J by 5 bases; unmatched bases: 10. This clonotype occurred a few times. The antigen remains unidentified. These data were also reused for a study on yellow fever vaccine responses in identical twins.

This TCR was sampled from a young woman in good health. The V call is TRBV28, the J call TRBJ1-5; 9 nucleotides match TRBD1. Sample: CD4+ T cells sorted from blood. The CDR3 DNA sequence: TGTGCCAGCCGTGACACCGGGACAGGGTATCAGCCCCAGCATTTT. It codes for CASRDTGTGYQPQHF.